Listed below are T cell receptor beta chains from one sample, sequenced in a study of beta chain features in type 1 diabetes. The method was immunoSEQ multiplex PCR; TCRdb's version includes in-frame clones alone and lacks a portion of them. The sample consists of fewer than 500,000 clones, over 11% of them appearing once. Sequenced: naive CD4+ T cells from blood. These receptors all come from a man younger than 40 in good health. Each CDR3 is given with its conserved first and last residue. The order of the fields is J gene, clone size, V gene, CDR3 protein. Expanded clones are given a class, and other clones once, few, many or no size at all.

TRBJ1-4 | . | TRBV15 | CATSRDDGPRVEKLFF
TRBJ1-2 | few | TRBV7-9 | CASSLARHGYTF
TRBJ2-7 | . | TRBV27 | CASSYTRIHEQYF
TRBJ2-7 | . | TRBV2 | CASSEGQGAYEQYF
TRBJ2-3 | . | TRBV7-3 | CASSAGTSTDTQYF
TRBJ2-3 | . | TRBV29-1 | CSVEGRSTDTQYF
TRBJ2-3 | few | TRBV30 | CAWRGGYTDTQYF
TRBJ2-7 | few | TRBV6-5 | CASGYEQYF
TRBJ1-1 | few | TRBV5-4 | CASSGYRGNTEAFF
TRBJ2-1 | . | TRBV19 | CASSRAGTASSYNEQFF
TRBJ2-5 | few | TRBV7-2 | CASSGRRLSPGETQYF
TRBJ2-3 | few | TRBV27 | CASSLVGTASTDTQYF
TRBJ2-1 | . | TRBV2 | CASNTQGYNEQFF
TRBJ2-5 | few | TRBV7-2 | CASSLDSGMRGSTQYF
TRBJ2-1 | few | TRBV6-5 | CASSVQGAGEQFF
TRBJ2-3 | . | TRBV30 | CASGLASVTDTQYF
TRBJ2-3 | once | TRBV27 | CASSPVSTDTQYF
TRBJ1-5 | . | TRBV5-6 | CASRVQGVSNQPQHF
TRBJ2-1 | once | TRBV7-3 | CASSLTKRRGSYNEQFF
TRBJ1-1 | once | TRBV6-5 | CASSPGWTGEAFF
TRBJ2-5 | . | TRBV9 | CASSVAEETQYF
TRBJ2-4 | few | TRBV4-3 | CASSQGARNIQYF
TRBJ1-2 | few | TRBV9 | CASSLDGIYGYTF
TRBJ1-2 | many | TRBV30 | CAWSVLPNYGYTF
TRBJ2-2 | . | TRBV5-1 | CASSLFSRGNTGELFF
TRBJ2-3 | . | TRBV4-3 | CASSQEGTSGADTQYF
TRBJ1-4 | . | TRBV7-2 | CASSFSGEKLFF
TRBJ2-5 | . | TRBV4-2 | CASSTIAAPIETQYF
TRBJ2-2 | few | TRBV2 | CASRRTGINTGELFF
TRBJ2-7 | . | TRBV25-1 | CASSSIQGSHEQYF
TRBJ1-6 | few | TRBV5-1 | CASSQTGAGSPLHF
TRBJ1-4 | . | TRBV7-9 | CASNDGHREKLFF
TRBJ2-7 | few | TRBV27 | CASHAGQSSYEQYF
TRBJ2-1 | . | TRBV13 | CASSLVGILGRAGSYNEQFF
TRBJ2-1 | few | TRBV27 | CASSFGGTYNEQFF
TRBJ1-4 | . | TRBV4-3 | CASSHDYHRGRATNEKLFF
TRBJ1-2 | . | TRBV7-2 | CASSLESWDRRGYTF
TRBJ2-2 | few | TRBV7-2 | CASSGDRVNGELFF
TRBJ2-4 | many | TRBV15 | CATSSRGGGNIQYF
TRBJ2-5 | . | TRBV9 | CASSESRGAEGETQYF
TRBJ2-1 | few | TRBV14 | CASSQVSNEQFF
TRBJ2-1 | few | TRBV23-1 | CASSQPGQGTSGSSSNSSYNEQFF
TRBJ1-2 | . | TRBV6-1 | CASSDQAGYTF
TRBJ2-2 | . | TRBV18 | CASSPPVRANTGELFF
TRBJ2-1 | few | TRBV7-9 | CASSARGQGYNEQFF
TRBJ1-6 | . | TRBV7-6 | CASSPGTGQFSLHF
TRBJ2-3 | . | TRBV30 | CAWSVGRTRARTDTQYF
TRBJ2-1 | few | TRBV5-1 | CASSLRGESYNEQFF
TRBJ2-3 | few | TRBV30 | CAWSVTSVYTDTQYF
TRBJ1-1 | . | TRBV14 | CASSQGWEATEAFF
TRBJ2-5 | . | TRBV12-5 | CASGLGGQETQYF
TRBJ2-1 | few | TRBV18 | CASSDRRTTSGGKNEQFF
TRBJ1-2 | few | TRBV6-1 | CASSQQGNYGYTF
TRBJ2-1 | few | TRBV9 | CASSVVPLSRYNEQFF
TRBJ1-2 | . | TRBV4-3 | CASSQETGLLYGYTF